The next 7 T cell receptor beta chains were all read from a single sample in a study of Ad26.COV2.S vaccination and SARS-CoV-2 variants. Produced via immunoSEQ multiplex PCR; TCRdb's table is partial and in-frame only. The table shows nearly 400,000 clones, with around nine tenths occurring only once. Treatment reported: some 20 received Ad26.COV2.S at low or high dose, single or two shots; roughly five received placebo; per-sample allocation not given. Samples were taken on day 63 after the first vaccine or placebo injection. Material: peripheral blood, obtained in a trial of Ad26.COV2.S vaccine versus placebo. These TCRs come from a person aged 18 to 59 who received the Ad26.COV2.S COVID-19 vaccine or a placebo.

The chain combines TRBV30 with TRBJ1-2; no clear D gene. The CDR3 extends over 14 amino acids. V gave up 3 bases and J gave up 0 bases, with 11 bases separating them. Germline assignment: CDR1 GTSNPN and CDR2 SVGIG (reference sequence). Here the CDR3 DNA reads TGTGCCTGGAGAGTATTGCCCTCTAACTATGGCTACACCTTC. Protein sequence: CAWRVLPSNYGYTF.

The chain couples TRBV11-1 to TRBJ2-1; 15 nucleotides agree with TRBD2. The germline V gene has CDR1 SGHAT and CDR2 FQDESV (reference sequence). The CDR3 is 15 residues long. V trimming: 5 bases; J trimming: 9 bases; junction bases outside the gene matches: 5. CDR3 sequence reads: CASSPRTSGRGEQFF. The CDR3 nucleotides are TGTGCCAGCAGCCCCAGGACTAGCGGGAGGGGTGAGCAGTTCTTC.

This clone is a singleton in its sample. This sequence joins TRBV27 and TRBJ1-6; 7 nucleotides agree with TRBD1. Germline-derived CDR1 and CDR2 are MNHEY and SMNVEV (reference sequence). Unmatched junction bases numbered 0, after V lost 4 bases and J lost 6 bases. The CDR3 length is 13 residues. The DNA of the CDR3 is TGTGCCAGCAGTTCAGGGGGTAATTCACCCCTCCACTTT. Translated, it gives CASSSGGNSPLHF.

For the CDR3, the DNA is TGTGCCAGCAGCCCTAGAGAGCCAGGCGGCCTTTTTTACGAGCAGTACTTC. The encoded protein is CASSPREPGGLFYEQYF. The rearrangement uses TRBV4-2 and TRBJ2-7; no reliable D call. The CDR3 contains 17 residues. Trimming took off 4 bases at V and 4 bases at J, with 23 bases between the two ends. Germline values: CDR1 LGHNA, CDR2 YNFKEQ.

The CDR3 DNA follows: TGCGCCAGCAGACCGCCGGGACAGGGGGTTACCGGGGAGCTGTTTTTT. Encoded protein: CASRPPGQGVTGELFF. This chain joins TRBV5-1 and TRBJ2-2, with 11 bases that match TRBD1. Per germline, CDR1 SGHRS and CDR2 YFSETQ. The CDR3 loop spans 16 amino acids. Germline trimming cut 5 bases from V and 5 bases from J; bases unmatched to any gene: 8.

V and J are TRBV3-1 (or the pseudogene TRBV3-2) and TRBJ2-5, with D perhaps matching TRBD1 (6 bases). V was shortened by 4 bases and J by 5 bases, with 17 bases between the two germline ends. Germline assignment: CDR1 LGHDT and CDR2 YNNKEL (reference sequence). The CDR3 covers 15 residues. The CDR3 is CASSPTGSLGETQYF. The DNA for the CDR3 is TGTGCCAGCAGCCCTACAGGGTCATTAGGGGAGACCCAGTACTTC.

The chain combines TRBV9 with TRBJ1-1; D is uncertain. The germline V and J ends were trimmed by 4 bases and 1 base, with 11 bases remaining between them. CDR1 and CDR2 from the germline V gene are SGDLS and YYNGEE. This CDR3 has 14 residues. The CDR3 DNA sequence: TGTGCCAGCAGCCCCCAGTCGGGGAACACTGAAGCTTTCTTT. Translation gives CASSPQSGNTEAFF.